This T cell receptor (beta chain) appears in the sequencing data of a study of T cells in Graves' hyperthyroidism and ophthalmopathy. Amplified TCR beta CDR3 regions came from RNA transcripts. The HTBI set primed first-round TCR CDR3 RT-PCR. TCRdb ran MiXCR on the multiplex PCR reads and lists one entry per CDR3 protein. The data hold 600,000 or so distinct CDR3 sequences, with 11% to 15% observed a single time. Diagnoses were established using clinical symptoms, serum thyroxine and TRAb, thyroid ultrasound and orbital computed tomography. The authors took PBMCs from roughly 9.7 ml fresh peripheral blood. The study, taken as a whole, reports: In simple terms, a model built on 13 V-J features told ophthalmopathy apart from stable hyperthyroidism.

Germline-derived CDR1 and CDR2 are SGHDN and FVKESK. V was trimmed by 0 bases and J by 1 base, leaving 18 bases between them. This CDR3 region has 19 residues. Worth noting for this clonotype: Its antigen is as yet unknown.

The TCR originated in a woman younger than 30 with Graves' ophthalmopathy. The chain recombines TRBV14 with TRBJ2-2; D is undetermined. The specimen sequenced was blood. The CDR3 nucleotides read TGTGCCAGCAGCCAAGAAGGTGGCTTCCCGCGGATGAACACCGGGGAGCTGTTTTTT. Protein: CASSQEGGFPRMNTGELFF. Drawing the rest from reference TRBV14 and TRBJ2-2, the complete variable domain is EAGVTQFPSHSVIEKGQTVTLRCDPISGHDNLYWYRRVMGKEIKFLLHFVKESKQDESGMPNNRFLAERTGGTYSTLKVQPAELEDSGVYFCASSQEGGFPRMNTGELFFGEGSRLTVL.